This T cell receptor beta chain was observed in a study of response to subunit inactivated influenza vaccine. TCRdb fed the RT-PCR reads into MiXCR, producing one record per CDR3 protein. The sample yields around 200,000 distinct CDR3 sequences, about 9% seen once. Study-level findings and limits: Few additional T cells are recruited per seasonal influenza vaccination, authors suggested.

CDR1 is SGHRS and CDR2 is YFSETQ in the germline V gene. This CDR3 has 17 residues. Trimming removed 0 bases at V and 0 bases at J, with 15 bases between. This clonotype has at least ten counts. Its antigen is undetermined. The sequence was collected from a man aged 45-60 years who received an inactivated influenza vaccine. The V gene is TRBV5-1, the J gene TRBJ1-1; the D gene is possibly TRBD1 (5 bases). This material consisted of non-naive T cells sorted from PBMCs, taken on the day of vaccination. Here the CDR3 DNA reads TGCGCCAGCAGCTTGGTCAGGGACGGAGTTATGAACACTGAAGCTTTCTTT. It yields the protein CASSLVRDGVMNTEAFF.